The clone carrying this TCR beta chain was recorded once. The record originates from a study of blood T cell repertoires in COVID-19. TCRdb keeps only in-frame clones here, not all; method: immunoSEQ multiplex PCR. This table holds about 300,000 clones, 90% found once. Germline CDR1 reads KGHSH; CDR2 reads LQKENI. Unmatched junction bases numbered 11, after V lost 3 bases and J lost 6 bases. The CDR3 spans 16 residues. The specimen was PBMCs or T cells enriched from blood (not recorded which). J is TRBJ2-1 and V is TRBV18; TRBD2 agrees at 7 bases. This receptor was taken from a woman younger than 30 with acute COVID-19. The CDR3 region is CASSPLAGVLGNEQFF. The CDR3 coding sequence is TGTGCCAGCTCACCGCTGGCGGGAGTTTTGGGCAATGAGCAGTTCTTC. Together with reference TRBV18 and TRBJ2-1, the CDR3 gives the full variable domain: NAGVMQNPRHLVRRRGQEARLRCSPMKGHSHVYWYRQLPEEGLKFMVYLQKENIIDESGMPKERFSAEFPKEGPSILRIQQVVRGDSAAYFCASSPLAGVLGNEQFFGPGTRLTVL.